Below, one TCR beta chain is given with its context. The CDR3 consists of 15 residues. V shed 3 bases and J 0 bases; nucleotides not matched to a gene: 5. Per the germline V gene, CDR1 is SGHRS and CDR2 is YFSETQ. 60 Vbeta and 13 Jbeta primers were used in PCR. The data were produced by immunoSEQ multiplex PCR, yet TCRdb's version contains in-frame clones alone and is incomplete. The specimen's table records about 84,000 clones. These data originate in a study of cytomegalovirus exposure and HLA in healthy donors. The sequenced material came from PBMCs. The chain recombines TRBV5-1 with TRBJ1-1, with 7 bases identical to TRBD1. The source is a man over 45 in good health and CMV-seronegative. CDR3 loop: CASSYSGTVNTEAFF. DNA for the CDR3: TGCGCCAGCAGCTACTCCGGGACAGTGAACACTGAAGCTTTCTTT.